This entry concerns a single T cell receptor (beta chain). Antigen specificity is unknown. This record comes from a study of beta chain features in type 1 diabetes. The V end was cut by 2 bases, the J end by 3 bases, with 14 bases between. Germline V gene lookup returns CDR1 MNHEY and CDR2 SVGAGI. The CDR3 covers 15 residues. The authors reverse transcribed all of the isolated RNA, so sequencing captured expressed TCRB transcripts. The table came from immunoSEQ multiplex PCR; TCRdb's copy has only in-frame clones and leaves some out. The repertoire holds about 240,000 clones, with approximately 13% as singletons. Study results and caveats: In all four CD4+ subsets, TCRB CDR3 length was significantly, moderately reduced in type 1 diabetes. Reduced insertions and increased deletions marked VDJ junctions in type 1 diabetes patients.

The sequenced material came from naive CD4+ T cells from blood. The sequence was obtained from a young man with type 1 diabetes. The V and J genes are TRBV6-5 and TRBJ2-7, with D perhaps TRBD1 (5 bases). The CDR3 here is CASSYDQGIFYEQYF. The CDR3, as DNA: TGTGCCAGCAGTTACGACCAGGGAATCTTCTACGAGCAGTACTTC.